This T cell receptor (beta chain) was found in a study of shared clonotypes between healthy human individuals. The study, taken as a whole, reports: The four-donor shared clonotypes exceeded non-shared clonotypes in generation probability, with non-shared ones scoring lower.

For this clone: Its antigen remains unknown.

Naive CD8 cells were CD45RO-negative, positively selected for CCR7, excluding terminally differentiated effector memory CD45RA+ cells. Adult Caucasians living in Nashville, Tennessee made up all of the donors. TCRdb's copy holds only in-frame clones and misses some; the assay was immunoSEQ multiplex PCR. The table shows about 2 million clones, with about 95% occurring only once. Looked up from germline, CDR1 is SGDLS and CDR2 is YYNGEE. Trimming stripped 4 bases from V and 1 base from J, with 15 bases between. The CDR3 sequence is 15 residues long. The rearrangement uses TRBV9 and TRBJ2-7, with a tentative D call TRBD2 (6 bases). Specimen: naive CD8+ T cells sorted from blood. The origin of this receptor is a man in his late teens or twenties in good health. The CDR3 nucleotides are TGTGCCAGCAGCTCAACACCGGGACTGTCCTACGAGCAGTACTTC. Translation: CASSSTPGLSYEQYF. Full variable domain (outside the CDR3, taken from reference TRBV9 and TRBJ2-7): DSGVTQTPKHLITATGQRVTLRCSPRSGDLSVYWYQQSLDQGLQFLIQYYNGEERAKGNILERFSAQQFPDLHSELNLSSLELGDSALYFCASSSTPGLSYEQYFGPGTRLTVT.